A single sample gave rise to the 12 T cell receptor beta chains below, sequenced in a study of T cell repertoires in cytomegalovirus infection. These TCRs are of unknown antigen specificity. Via MiXCR, TCRdb re-called the reads, giving one row per CDR3 protein. The sample carries some 900,000 distinct CDR3 sequences, 32% recorded once. The source was cultured CD8+ T cells from PBMCs, collected from culture after CMV antigen stimulation. All receptors come from a human donor in good health (CMV status not recorded). Some clones in this sample may be carry-over from other donors' samples.

This clonotype was seen more than once but under ten times. V is TRBV12-3 or TRBV12-4 and J is TRBJ2-7; D gene ambiguous. This CDR3 region has 15 residues. Trimming pared 3 bases from V and 2 bases from J, leaving 14 bases between. In nucleotides, the CDR3 is TGTGCCAGCAGTTTTCAGAGCTCCCAGCCCTACGAGCAGTACTTC. This translates into CASSFQSSQPYEQYF.

This clonotype was counted only a few times. This chain uses TRBV20-1 with TRBJ1-5; TRBD1 might be the D (5 bases). CDR3 length: 16 amino acids. Trimming took 3 bases from V and 5 from J, leaving 20 bases between them. Germline V gene sequence: CDR1 DFQATT, CDR2 SNEGSKA (reference sequence). In DNA, the CDR3 is TGCAGTGCTAGTCCATTGGTAGGGGTAGGGGATCAGCCCCAGCATTTT. This codes for CSASPLVGVGDQPQHF.

In its sample, this clonotype was seen many times. This chain connects TRBV10-3 to TRBJ2-7, with 9 bases identical to TRBD2. V dropped 0 bases and J dropped 0; count of bases not matched to a gene: 6. The germline CDR1 and CDR2 sequences are ENHRY and SYGVKD. This CDR3 spans 17 amino acids. CDR3 nucleotides: TGTGCCATCAGTGAGTCTCGGACTAGCGCCGCCTCCTACGAGCAGTACTTC. Amino acids: CAISESRTSAASYEQYF.

This clonotype was recorded a few times. The chain recombines TRBV7-9 with TRBJ2-1; 10 bases agree with TRBD2. CDR1 and CDR2 from the germline V gene are SEHNR and FQNEAQ (reference sequence). CDR3 length equals 17 residues. After removal of 1 base from V and 4 bases from J, the junction contained 7 bases not matched to a gene. The CDR3 spells CASSLGAGTSDYNEQFF. In DNA form, the CDR3 reads TGTGCCAGCAGCTTAGGCGCCGGGACTAGCGATTACAATGAGCAGTTCTTC.

This chain links TRBV7-6 with TRBJ2-3, with D perhaps matching TRBD2 (7 bases). V gave up 1 base and J gave up 5 bases, with 13 bases separating them. The CDR3 runs to 15 residues. Germline V gene data show CDR1 as SGHVS and CDR2 as FNYEAQ. CDR3 in DNA: TGTGCCAGCAGCTTAGAGGGGGGGGCCTTAGATACGCAGTATTTT. Encoded protein: CASSLEGGALDTQYF.

CDR3 coding DNA: TGTGCCAGCAGCTTAGGCAGGTTCGGGGAGCTGTTTTTT. Amino acid sequence: CASSLGRFGELFF. The rearrangement joins TRBV7-4 to TRBJ2-2; D is uncertain. V was clipped by 1 base and J by 7 bases, with 7 bases between them. Per germline, CDR1 SGHVT and CDR2 SQSDAQ. This CDR3 contains 13 residues.

This clonotype was recorded a few times. The gene calls are TRBV9 and TRBJ2-3; perhaps TRBD1 as D (5 bases). Trimming took off 3 bases at V and 2 bases at J, with 16 bases between the two ends. This CDR3 is 16 amino acids long. Germline lookup yields CDR1 SGDLS and CDR2 YYNGEE. The CDR3 spells CASSAGSGFYTDTQYF. CDR3 sequence (DNA): TGTGCCAGCAGCGCGGGTTCAGGGTTTTACACAGATACGCAGTATTTT.

The table lists this clonotype with a few counts. V and J are TRBV27 and TRBJ1-1, with TRBD1 identical over 8 bases. V lost 5 bases, J lost 5 bases, and 10 bases stayed unmatched. CDR3 length equals 15 residues. Looked up from germline, CDR1 is MNHEY and CDR2 is SMNVEV (reference sequence). CDR3 loop: CASSAPQGVGTEAFF. In nucleotides, the CDR3 is TGTGCCAGCAGTGCACCACAGGGGGTCGGGACTGAAGCTTTCTTT.

The chain carries TRBV7-8 and TRBJ2-3, with a tentative D call TRBD1 (6 bases). The germline CDR1 and CDR2 sequences are SGHVS and FQNEAQ. This CDR3 contains 16 residues. The V end lost 2 bases, the J end lost 0 bases, and 12 bases lay between the germline ends. This CDR3 reads CASSLRRGSSTDTQYF. CDR3 bases: TGTGCCAGCAGCTTACGCAGGGGTTCTAGCACAGATACGCAGTATTTT.

V is TRBV14 and J is TRBJ2-1, with 15 bases identical to TRBD2. CDR1 and CDR2 from the germline V gene are SGHDN and FVKESK. The V segment lost 1 base and the J segment 8 bases; nucleotides outside the gene matches: 0. The CDR3 length is 15 residues. For the CDR3, the DNA is TGTGCCAGCAGCCAAGGGACTAGCGGGGGGGATGAGCAGTTCTTC. Its translation: CASSQGTSGGDEQFF.

The chain couples TRBV19 to TRBJ1-2; no clear D gene. This CDR3 spans 11 amino acids. V was shortened by 3 bases and J by 12 bases, with 11 bases between the two germline ends. Germline CDR1 is LNHDA and CDR2 is SQIVND (reference sequence). DNA of the CDR3: TGTGCCAGTAGTATTTCGGGGAGTAACACCTTC. Translating gives CASSISGSNTF. Looking up the rest from reference TRBV19 and TRBJ1-2 gives the full variable domain: DGGITQSPKYLFRKEGQNVTLSCEQNLNHDAMYWYRQDPGQGLRLIYYSQIVNDFQKGDIAEGYSVSREKKESFPLTVTSAQKNPTAFYLCASSISGSNTFGSGTRLTVV.

This clonotype has at least ten counts. The chain joins TRBV28 to TRBJ1-5; no clear D gene. V was pared by 5 bases and J by 0 bases, with 14 bases between. CDR1 is MDHEN and CDR2 is SYDVKM in the germline V gene. The CDR3 loop spans 16 amino acids. The CDR3 spells CASSPRASYSNQPQHF. Written as DNA, the CDR3 is TGTGCCAGCAGTCCCCGGGCATCCTATAGCAATCAGCCCCAGCATTTT.